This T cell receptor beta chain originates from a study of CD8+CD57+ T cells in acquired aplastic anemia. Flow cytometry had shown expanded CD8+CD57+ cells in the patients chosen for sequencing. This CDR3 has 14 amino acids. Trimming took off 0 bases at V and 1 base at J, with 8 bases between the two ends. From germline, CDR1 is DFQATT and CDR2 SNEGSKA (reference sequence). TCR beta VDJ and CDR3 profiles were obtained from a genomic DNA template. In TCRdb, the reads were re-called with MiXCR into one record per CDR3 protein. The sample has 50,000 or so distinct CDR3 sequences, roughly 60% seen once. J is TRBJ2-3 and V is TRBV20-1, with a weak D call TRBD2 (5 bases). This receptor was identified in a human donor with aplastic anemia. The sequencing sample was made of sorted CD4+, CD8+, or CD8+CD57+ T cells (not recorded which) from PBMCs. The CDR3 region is CSARDAGGTDTQYF. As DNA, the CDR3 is TGCAGTGCTAGAGATGCCGGGGGCACAGATACGCAGTATTTT.